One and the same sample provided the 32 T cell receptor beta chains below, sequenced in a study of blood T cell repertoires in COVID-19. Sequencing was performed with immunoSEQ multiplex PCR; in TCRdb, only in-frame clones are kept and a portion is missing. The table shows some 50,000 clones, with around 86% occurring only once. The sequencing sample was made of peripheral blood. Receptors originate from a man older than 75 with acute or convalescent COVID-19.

CDR3: CASSLQGARLDGYTF. The CDR3 DNA reads TGTGCCAGCAGCTTGCAGGGGGCGAGACTTGATGGCTACACCTTC. The chain couples TRBV5-8 to TRBJ1-2; 8 bases are a match to TRBD1. CDR3 size: 15 residues. Germline trimming cut 1 base from V and 6 bases from J; bases unmatched to any gene: 8. Germline CDR1 is SGHTS and CDR2 is YDEGEE.

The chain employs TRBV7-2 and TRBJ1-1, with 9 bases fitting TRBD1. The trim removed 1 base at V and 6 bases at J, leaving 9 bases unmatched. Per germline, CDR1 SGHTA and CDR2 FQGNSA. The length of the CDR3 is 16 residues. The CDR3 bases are TGTGCCAGCAGCTTAGTGCGACAGGGGGTTGGGTCTGAAGCTTTCTTT. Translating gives CASSLVRQGVGSEAFF.

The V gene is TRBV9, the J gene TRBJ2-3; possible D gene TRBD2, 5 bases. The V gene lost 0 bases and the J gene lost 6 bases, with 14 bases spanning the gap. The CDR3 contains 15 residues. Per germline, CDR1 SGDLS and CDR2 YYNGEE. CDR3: CASSVVGRGVDTQYF. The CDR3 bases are TGTGCCAGCAGCGTAGTCGGTCGGGGAGTGGATACGCAGTATTTT.

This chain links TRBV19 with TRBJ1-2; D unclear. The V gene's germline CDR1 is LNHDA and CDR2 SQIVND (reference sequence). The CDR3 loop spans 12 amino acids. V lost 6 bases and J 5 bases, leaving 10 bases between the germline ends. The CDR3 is CASSPRLYGYTF. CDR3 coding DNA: TGTGCCAGTAGCCCGAGGTTGTATGGCTACACCTTC.

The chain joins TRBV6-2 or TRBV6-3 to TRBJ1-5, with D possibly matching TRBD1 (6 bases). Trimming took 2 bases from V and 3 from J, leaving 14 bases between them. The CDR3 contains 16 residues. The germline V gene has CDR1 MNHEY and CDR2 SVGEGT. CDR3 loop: CASSYLPGHTNQPQHF. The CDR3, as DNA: TGTGCCAGCAGTTACCTCCCGGGACACACCAATCAGCCCCAGCATTTT.

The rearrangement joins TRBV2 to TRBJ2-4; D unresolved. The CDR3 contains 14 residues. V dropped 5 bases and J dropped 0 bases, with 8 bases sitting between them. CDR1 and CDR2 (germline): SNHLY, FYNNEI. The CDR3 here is CASSRVLAKNIQYF. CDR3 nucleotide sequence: TGTGCCAGCAGTCGCGTACTAGCCAAAAACATTCAGTACTTC.

This chain's CDR3 is CASTAGGLDEQYF. The CDR3 DNA reads as TGTGCCAGCACGGCAGGGGGTTTGGACGAGCAGTACTTC. The chain carries TRBV6-6 and TRBJ2-7; the match to TRBD1 covers 7 bases. Trimming took 7 bases from V and 5 from J; bases not matched to a gene: 8. The CDR3 is 13 residues long. Germline V gene lookup returns CDR1 MNHNY and CDR2 SVGAGI (reference sequence).

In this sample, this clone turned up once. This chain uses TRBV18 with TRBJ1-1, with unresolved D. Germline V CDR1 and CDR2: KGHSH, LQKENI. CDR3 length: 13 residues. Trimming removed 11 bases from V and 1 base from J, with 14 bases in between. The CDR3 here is CAGQPSPNTEAFF. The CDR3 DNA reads TGTGCCGGCCAACCATCCCCGAACACTGAAGCTTTCTTT.

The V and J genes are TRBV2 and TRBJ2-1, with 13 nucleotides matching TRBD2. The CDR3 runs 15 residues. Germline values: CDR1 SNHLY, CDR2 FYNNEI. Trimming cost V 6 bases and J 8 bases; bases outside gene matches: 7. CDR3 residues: CASSRLAGGSDEQFF. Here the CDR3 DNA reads TGTGCCAGCAGCCGACTAGCGGGGGGAAGCGATGAGCAGTTCTTC.

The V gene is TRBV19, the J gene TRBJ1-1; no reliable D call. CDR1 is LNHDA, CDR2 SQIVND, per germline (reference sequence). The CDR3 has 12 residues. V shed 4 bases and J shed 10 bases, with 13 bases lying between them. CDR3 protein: CASSTPGSGAFF. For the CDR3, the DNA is TGTGCCAGTAGTACGCCGGGTTCGGGAGCTTTCTTT.

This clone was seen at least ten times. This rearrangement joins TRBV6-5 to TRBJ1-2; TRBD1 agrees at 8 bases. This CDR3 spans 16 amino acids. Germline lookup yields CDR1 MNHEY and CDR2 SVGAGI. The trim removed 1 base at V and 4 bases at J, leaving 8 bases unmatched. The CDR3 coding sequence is TGTGCCAGCAGTTACTTCAGGACAGGGTCTGGCTATGGCTACACCTTC. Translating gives CASSYFRTGSGYGYTF.

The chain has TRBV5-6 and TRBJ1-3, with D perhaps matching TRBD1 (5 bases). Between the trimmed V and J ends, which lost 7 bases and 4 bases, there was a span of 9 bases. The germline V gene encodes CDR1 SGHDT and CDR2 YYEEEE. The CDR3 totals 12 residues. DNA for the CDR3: TGTGCCAGCCGATCAGGGGGAAACACCATATATTTT. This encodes CASRSGGNTIYF.

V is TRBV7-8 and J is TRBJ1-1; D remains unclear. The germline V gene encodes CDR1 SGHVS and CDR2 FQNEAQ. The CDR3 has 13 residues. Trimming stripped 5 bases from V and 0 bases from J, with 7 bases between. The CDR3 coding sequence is TGTGCCAGCAGCCGTTTATTGAACACTGAAGCTTTCTTT. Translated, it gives CASSRLLNTEAFF.

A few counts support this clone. The CDR3 DNA sequence: TGCGCCAGCAGGACGGACAGAGTAAATGAAAAACTGTTTTTT. It specifies CASRTDRVNEKLFF. The rearrangement joins TRBV5-1 to TRBJ1-4; D might be TRBD1 (6 bases). The V end was cut by 5 bases, the J end by 5 bases, with 13 bases between. The germline CDR1 and CDR2 sequences are SGHRS and YFSETQ. CDR3 length equals 14 residues.

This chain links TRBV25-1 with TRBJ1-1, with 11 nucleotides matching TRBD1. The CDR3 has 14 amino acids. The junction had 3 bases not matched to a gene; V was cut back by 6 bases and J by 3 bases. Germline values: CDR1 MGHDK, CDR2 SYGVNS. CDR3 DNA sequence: TGTGCCAGCAGGAGGACAGGGGGCTACACTGAAGCTTTCTTT. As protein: CASRRTGGYTEAFF.

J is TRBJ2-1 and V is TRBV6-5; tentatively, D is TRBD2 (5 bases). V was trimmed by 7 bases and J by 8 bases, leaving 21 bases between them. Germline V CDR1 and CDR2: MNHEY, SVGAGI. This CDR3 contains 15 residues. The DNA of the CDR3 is TGTGCCAGCACTCGAAGGACTCGGGTGGAAGATGAGCAGTTCTTC. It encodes CASTRRTRVEDEQFF.

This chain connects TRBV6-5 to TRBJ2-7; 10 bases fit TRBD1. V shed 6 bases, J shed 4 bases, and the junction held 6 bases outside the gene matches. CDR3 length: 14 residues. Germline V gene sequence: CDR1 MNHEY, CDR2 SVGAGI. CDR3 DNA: TGTGCCAGCAGAGGGACAGGGGAAAGGTACGAGCAGTACTTC. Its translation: CASRGTGERYEQYF.

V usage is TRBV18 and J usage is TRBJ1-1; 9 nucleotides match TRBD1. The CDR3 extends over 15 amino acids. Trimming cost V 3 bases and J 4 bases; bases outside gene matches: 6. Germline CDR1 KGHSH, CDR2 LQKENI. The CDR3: CASSPKGTGSTEAFF. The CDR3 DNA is TGTGCCAGCTCACCCAAAGGGACAGGGAGCACTGAAGCTTTCTTT.

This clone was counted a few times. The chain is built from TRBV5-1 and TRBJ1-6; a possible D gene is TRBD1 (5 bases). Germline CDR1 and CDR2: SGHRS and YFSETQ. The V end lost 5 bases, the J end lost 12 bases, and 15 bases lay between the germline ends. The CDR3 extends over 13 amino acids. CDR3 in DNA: TGCGCCAGCAGGGGGCCCACGCGGGGACCCCTCCACTTT. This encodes CASRGPTRGPLHF.

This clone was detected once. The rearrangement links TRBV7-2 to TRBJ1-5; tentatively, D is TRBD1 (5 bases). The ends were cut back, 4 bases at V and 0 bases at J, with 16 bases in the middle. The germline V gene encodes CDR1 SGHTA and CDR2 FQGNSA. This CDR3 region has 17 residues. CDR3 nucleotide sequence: TGTGCCAGCAGCTCGAGGGGAGGCCCCTATAGCAATCAGCCCCAGCATTTT. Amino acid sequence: CASSSRGGPYSNQPQHF.

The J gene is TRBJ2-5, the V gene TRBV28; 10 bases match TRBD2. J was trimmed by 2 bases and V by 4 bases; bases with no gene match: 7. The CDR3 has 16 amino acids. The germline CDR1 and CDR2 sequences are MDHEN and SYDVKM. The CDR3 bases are TGTGCCAGCAGTTCCCCCCTAGCGGGGGTACAAGAGACCCAGTACTTC. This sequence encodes CASSSPLAGVQETQYF.

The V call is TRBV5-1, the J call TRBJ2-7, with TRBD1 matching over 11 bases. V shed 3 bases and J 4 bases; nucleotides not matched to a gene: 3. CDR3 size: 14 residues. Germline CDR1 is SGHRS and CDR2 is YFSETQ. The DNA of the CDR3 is TGCGCCAGCAGCTCCGGGACAGGGGGTTACGAGCAGTACTTC. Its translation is CASSSGTGGYEQYF.

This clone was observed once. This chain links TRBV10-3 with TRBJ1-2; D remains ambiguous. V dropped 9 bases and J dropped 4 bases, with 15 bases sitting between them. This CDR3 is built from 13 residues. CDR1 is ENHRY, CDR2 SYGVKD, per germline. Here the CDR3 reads CAMGKNGFYGYTF. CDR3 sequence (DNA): TGTGCCATGGGCAAAAACGGCTTCTATGGCTACACCTTC.

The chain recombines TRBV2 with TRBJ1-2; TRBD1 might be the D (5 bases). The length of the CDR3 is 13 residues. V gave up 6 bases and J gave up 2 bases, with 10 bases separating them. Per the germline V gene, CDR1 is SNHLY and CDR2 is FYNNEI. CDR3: CASSSGGNYGYTF. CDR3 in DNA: TGTGCCAGCAGCTCCGGGGGGAACTATGGCTACACCTTC. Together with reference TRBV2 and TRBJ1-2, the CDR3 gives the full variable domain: EPEVTQTPSHQVTQMGQEVILRCVPISNHLYFYWYRQILGQKVEFLVSFYNNEISEKSEIFDDQFSVERPDGSNFTLKIRSTKLEDSAMYFCASSSGGNYGYTFGSGTRLTVV.

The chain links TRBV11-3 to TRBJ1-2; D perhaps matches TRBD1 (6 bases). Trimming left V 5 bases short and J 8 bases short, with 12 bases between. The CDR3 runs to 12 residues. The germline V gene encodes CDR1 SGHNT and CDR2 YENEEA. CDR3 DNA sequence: TGTGCCAGCAGCACCGCAGGGGTGGGCTACACCTTC. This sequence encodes CASSTAGVGYTF.

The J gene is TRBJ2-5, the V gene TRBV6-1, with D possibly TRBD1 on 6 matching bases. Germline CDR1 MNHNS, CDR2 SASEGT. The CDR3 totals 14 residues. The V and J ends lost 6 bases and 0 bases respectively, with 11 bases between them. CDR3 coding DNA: TGTGCCAGCAGACTTCGGACAGACCAAGAGACCCAGTACTTC. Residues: CASRLRTDQETQYF.

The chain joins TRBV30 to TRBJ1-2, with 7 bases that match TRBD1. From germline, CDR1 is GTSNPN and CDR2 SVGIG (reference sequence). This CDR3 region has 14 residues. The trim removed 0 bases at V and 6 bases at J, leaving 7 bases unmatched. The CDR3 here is CAWSVVYRGHGYTF. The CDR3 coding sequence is TGTGCCTGGAGTGTAGTCTACAGGGGACATGGCTACACCTTC. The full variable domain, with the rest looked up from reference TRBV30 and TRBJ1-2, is SQTIHQWPATLVQPVGSPLSLECTVEGTSNPNLYWYRQAAGRGLQLLFYSVGIGQISSEVPQNLSASRPQDRQFILSSKKLLLSDSGFYLCAWSVVYRGHGYTFGSGTRLTVV.

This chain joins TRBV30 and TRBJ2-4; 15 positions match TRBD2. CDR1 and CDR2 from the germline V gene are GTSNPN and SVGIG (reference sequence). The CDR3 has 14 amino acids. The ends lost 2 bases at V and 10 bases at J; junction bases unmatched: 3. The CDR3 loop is CAWSMGTSGGIQYF. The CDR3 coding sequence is TGTGCCTGGAGTATGGGGACTAGCGGGGGGATTCAGTACTTC.

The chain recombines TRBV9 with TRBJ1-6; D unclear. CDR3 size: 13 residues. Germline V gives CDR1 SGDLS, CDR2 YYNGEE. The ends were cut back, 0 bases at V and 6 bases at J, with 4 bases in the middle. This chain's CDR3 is CASSVDGNSPLHF. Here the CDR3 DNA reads TGTGCCAGCAGCGTAGACGGTAATTCACCCCTCCACTTT.

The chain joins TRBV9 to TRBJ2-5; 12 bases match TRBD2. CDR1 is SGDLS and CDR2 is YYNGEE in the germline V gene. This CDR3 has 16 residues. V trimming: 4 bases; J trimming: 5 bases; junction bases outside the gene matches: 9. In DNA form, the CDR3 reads TGTGCCAGCAGCCCTACTAGCGGGGGGTTACGGGAGACCCAGTACTTC. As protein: CASSPTSGGLRETQYF.

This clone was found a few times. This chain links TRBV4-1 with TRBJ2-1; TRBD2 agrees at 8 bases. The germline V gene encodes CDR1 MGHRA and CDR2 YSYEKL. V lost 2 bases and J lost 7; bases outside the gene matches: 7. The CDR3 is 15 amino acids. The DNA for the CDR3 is TGCGCCAGCAGCCAACGACTAGCGTTGGGGAATGAGCAGTTCTTC. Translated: CASSQRLALGNEQFF.

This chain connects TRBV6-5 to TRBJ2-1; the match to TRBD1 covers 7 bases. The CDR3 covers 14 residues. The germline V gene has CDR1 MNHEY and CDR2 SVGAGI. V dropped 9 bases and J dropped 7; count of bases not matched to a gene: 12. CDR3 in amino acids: CASHRDSAANEQFF. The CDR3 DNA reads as TGTGCCAGTCACCGGGACAGCGCAGCTAATGAGCAGTTCTTC.